This entry features one T cell receptor beta chain sequence. PCR used 60 Vbeta primers and 13 Jbeta primers. Clones were sequenced by immunoSEQ multiplex PCR, and TCRdb holds only the in-frame ones, with some missing. The sample records more than 85,000 clones, over 65% being singletons. This specimen belongs to a study of cytomegalovirus exposure and HLA in healthy donors. This sequence originates from a man aged 25-40 years in good health and CMV-seropositive. Sequenced sample: PBMCs.

In DNA, the CDR3 is TGTGCCTCCCTGGGGACTAGCGGGGTAGGAGAGCAGTTCTTC. It codes for CASLGTSGVGEQFF. The chain recombines TRBV2 with TRBJ2-1; TRBD2 agrees at 13 bases. Germline V gives CDR1 SNHLY, CDR2 FYNNEI. CDR3 size: 14 residues. V lost 11 bases and J lost 10; bases outside the gene matches: 11.